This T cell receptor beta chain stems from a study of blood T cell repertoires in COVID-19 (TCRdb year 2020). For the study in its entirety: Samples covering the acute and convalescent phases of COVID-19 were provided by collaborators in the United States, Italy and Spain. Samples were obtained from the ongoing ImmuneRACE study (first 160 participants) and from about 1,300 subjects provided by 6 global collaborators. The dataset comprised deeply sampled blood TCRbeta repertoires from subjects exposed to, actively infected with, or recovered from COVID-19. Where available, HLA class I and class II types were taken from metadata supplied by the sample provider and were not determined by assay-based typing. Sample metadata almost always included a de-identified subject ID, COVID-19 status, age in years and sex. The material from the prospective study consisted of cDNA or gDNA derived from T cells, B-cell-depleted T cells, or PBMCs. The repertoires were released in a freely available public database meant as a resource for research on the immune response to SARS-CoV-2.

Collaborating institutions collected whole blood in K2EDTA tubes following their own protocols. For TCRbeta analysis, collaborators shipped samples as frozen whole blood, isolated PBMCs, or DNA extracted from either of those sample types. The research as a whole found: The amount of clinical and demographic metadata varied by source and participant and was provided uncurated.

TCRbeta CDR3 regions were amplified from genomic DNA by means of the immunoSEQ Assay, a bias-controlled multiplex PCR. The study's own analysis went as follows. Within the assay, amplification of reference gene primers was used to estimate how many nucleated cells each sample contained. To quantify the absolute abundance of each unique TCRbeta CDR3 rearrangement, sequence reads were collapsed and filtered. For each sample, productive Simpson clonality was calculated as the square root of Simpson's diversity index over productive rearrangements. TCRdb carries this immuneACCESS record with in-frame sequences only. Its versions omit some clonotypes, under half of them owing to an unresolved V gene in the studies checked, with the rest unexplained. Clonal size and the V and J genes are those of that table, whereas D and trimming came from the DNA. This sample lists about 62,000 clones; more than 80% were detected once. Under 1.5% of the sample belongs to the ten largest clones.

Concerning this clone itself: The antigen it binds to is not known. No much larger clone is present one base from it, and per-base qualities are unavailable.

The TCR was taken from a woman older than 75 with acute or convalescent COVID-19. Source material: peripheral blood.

This receptor carries the CDR3 CASSWGQGNTEAFF. The bases are TGTGCCAGCAGCTGGGGACAGGGGAACACTGAAGCTTTCTTT. The rearrangement joined TRBV13 to TRBJ1-1; TRBD1 matches 9 bases in the middle. CDR1 and CDR2 (PRHDT, FYEKMQ) derive from the germline V gene (reference sequence). From V the trimming removes 4 bases and from J it removes 1 base, while the gene matches leave 1 base of the junction unaccounted for. The CDR3 numbers 14 residues from cysteine through phenylalanine. The entry retains the CDR3 DNA only, 42 bases that are in frame from base 1.